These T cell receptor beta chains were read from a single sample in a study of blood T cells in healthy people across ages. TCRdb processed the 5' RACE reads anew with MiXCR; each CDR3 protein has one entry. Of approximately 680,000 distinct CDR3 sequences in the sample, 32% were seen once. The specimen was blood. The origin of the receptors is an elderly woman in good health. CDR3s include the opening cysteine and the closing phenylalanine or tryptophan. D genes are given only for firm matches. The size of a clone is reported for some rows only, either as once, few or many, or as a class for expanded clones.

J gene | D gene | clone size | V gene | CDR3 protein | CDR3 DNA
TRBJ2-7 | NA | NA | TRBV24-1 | CATSGTKSYEQYF | TGTGCCACCAGTGGTACAAAGTCCTACGAGCAGTACTTC
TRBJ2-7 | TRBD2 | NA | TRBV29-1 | CSVVRGDEQYF | TGCAGCGTTGTTCGGGGGGACGAGCAGTACTTC
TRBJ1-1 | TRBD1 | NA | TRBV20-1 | CSAPNDRGPEAFF | TGCAGTGCGCCGAACGACAGGGGACCTGAAGCTTTCTTT
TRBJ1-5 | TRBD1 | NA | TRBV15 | CATSRPQGQDFRPQHF | TGTGCCACCAGCAGACCCCAGGGACAGGACTTTAGGCCCCAGCATTTT
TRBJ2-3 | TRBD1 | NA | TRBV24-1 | CATSDRDRSGTDTQYF | TGTGCCACCAGTGACAGGGACAGGTCTGGCACAGATACGCAGTATTTT
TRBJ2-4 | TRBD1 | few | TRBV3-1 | CASSPRAAGTGRNIQYF | TGTGCCAGCAGCCCGAGAGCGGCCGGGACAGGGAGAAACATTCAGTACTTC
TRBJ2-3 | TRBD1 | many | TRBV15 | CATSRNRGGTDTQYF | TGTGCCACCAGCAGAAACAGGGGGGGCACAGATACGCAGTATTTT
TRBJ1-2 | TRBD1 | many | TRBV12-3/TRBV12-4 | CAGANRGYGYTF | TGTGCCGGCGCAAACAGGGGATATGGCTACACCTTC
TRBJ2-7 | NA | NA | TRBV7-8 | CASSLRSLGYEQYF | TGTGCCAGCAGCCTACGATCGTTAGGCTACGAGCAGTACTTC
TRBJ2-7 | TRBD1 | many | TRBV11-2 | CASSLSDRGYEQYF | TGTGCCAGCAGCTTGAGTGACAGGGGCTACGAGCAGTACTTC
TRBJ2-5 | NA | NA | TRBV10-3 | CAISVGTGAQETQYF | TGTGCCATCAGTGTCGGAACGGGCGCACAAGAGACCCAGTACTTC